The 11 T cell receptor beta chains below come from one sample, sequenced in a study of B cell selection in AIRE deficiency. Regulatory T cells were sorted as CD4+CD25hiCD127low/negative. Clones were read by immunoSEQ multiplex PCR, and TCRdb kept only the in-frame ones, dropping some. The sample records 20,000 or so clones, 85% to 95% being singletons. The sequenced sample consisted of CD4+CD25+ Tregs sorted from PBMCs. These receptors originate from a human donor in good health.

This rearrangement joins TRBV5-1 to TRBJ1-3; TRBD1 matches 7 bases. The CDR3 sequence is 15 residues long. After removal of 10 bases from V and 0 bases from J, the junction contained 10 bases not matched to a gene. Germline V lookup: CDR1 SGHRS, CDR2 YFSETQ. The DNA of the CDR3 is TGCGCCGTACAGGGGTTACCTCTCTCTGGAAACACCATATATTTT. It is translated as CAVQGLPLSGNTIYF.

V gene TRBV4-2 combines with J gene TRBJ2-3, with 16 positions matching TRBD2. The CDR3 sequence is 20 residues long. Germline V gene data show CDR1 as LGHNA and CDR2 as YNFKEQ. The junction had 8 bases not matched to a gene; V was cut back by 2 bases and J by 0 bases. The CDR3 region has the DNA TGTGCCAGCAGCCAAATAGGGACTAGCGGGGGGGCCGTTAGCACAGATACGCAGTATTTT. Amino acid sequence: CASSQIGTSGGAVSTDTQYF.

The rearrangement uses TRBV5-1 and TRBJ2-5; 8 nucleotides agree with TRBD2. There are 17 residues in the CDR3. Germline assignment: CDR1 SGHRS and CDR2 YFSETQ. V was clipped by 4 bases and J by 4 bases; unmatched bases: 15. CDR3 sequence reads: CASSRMPIGGALETQYF. The CDR3 DNA reads TGCGCCAGCAGCCGAATGCCAATCGGGGGGGCCTTAGAGACCCAGTACTTC.

The rearrangement joins TRBV11-2 to TRBJ1-4; tentative D call: TRBD1 (5 bases). The CDR3 has 17 amino acids. Germline V gene sequence: CDR1 SGHAT, CDR2 FQNNGV. The V gene lost 5 bases and the J gene lost 0 bases, with 16 bases spanning the gap. CDR3 bases: TGTGCCAGCAGCCCAAACACAGGAAGAGCAACTAATGAAAAACTGTTTTTT. Amino acid sequence: CASSPNTGRATNEKLFF.

The rearrangement uses TRBV4-1 and TRBJ2-7, with D perhaps matching TRBD1 or TRBD2 (5 bases each). The CDR3 has 14 amino acids. CDR1 and CDR2 from the germline V gene are MGHRA and YSYEKL. The V gene lost 4 bases and the J gene lost 6 bases, with 16 bases spanning the gap. DNA for the CDR3: TGCGCCAGCAGCCGAGCGGTGACAGAGTTCGAGCAGTACTTC. Translating gives CASSRAVTEFEQYF.

This clone was counted between two and nine times. The chain's CDR3 is CASSWQTRDTNYGYTF. The CDR3 coding sequence is TGTGCCAGCAGCTGGCAAACAAGGGACACTAACTATGGCTACACCTTC. V and J are TRBV5-6 and TRBJ1-2; a possible D gene is TRBD1 (6 bases). The CDR3 totals 16 residues. Trimming cost V 3 bases and J 0 bases, with 15 bases left between them. CDR1 is SGHDT and CDR2 is YYEEEE in the germline V gene.

The genes are TRBV6-5 and TRBJ2-1; 14 bases align to TRBD2. The CDR3 runs to 14 residues. Germline CDR1 MNHEY, CDR2 SVGAGI. Losses at the gene ends were 2 bases for V and 9 bases for J; bases not matched to a gene: 0. The CDR3: CASSYGLAGGEQFF. In DNA, the CDR3 is TGTGCCAGCAGTTACGGACTAGCGGGAGGTGAGCAGTTCTTC.

The V gene is TRBV6-5, the J gene TRBJ1-2, with D unresolved. V lost 4 bases, J lost 2 bases, and 17 bases lay in between. CDR1 MNHEY and CDR2 SVGAGI come from the germline V gene. This CDR3 region has 16 residues. The CDR3 region has the DNA TGTGCCAGCAGTTTGGCTCGTGATGGCAGCAACTATGGCTACACCTTC. Translation: CASSLARDGSNYGYTF.

The chain recombines TRBV5-1 with TRBJ1-5, with TRBD1 as a possible D gene (5 bases). Trimming took 0 bases from V and 5 from J, leaving 12 bases between them. CDR1 is SGHRS and CDR2 is YFSETQ in the germline V gene. CDR3 length equals 15 residues. The CDR3 DNA follows: TGCGCCAGCAGCTTGGACTGGGGGGGAGATCAGCCCCAGCATTTT. Translating gives CASSLDWGGDQPQHF.

The CDR3 DNA is TGTGCCAGCAGCTTAGAACAAACCGGGGAGCTGTTTTTT. Protein sequence: CASSLEQTGELFF. This chain links TRBV11-2 with TRBJ2-2; the D is unclear. Germline values: CDR1 SGHAT, CDR2 FQNNGV. Trimming shortened V by 0 bases and J by 5 bases, and 4 bases separated the two germline ends. CDR3 size: 13 residues.

This chain uses TRBV12-5 with TRBJ2-7; D possibly matches TRBD1 or TRBD2 (5 bases each). The CDR3 has 14 amino acids. The germline V gene has CDR1 LGHNT and CDR2 FRNRAP. V shed 2 bases and J shed 5 bases, with 13 bases lying between them. CDR3 sequence: CASGLTPGAHEQYF. In DNA form, the CDR3 reads TGTGCTAGTGGTTTGACCCCCGGGGCTCACGAGCAGTACTTC.